The clone carrying this T cell receptor beta chain was counted ten times or more. Little can be read into the size of this beta chain, an off-target read in a library designed for alpha chains. The data belong to a study of spatial heterogeneity in lung cancer. For the study at large: The count of detected beta-chain sequences consistently exceeded that of alpha-chain sequences. More than 8.5 raw reads, on average, carried each unique TCR and UMI combination.

A unique molecular identifier was carried by every single TCR cDNA molecule. TCRdb itself ran the 5' RACE reads through MiXCR, one entry per CDR3 protein. The table has 9,500 to 15,000 distinct CDR3 sequences, roughly 6.2% seen once; the top ten hold 10% to 13%. Time point: sample taken at primary tumor resection. No cell sorting; template was whole RNA from tumor, lung tissue or PBMC. Untreated early-stage non-small cell lung cancer patients, roughly 75 in total, were the donors. Germline CDR1 and CDR2: DFQATT and SNEGSKA (reference sequence). CDR3 length equals 15 residues. V lost 5 bases, J lost 2 bases, and 11 bases stayed unmatched.

The source material was normal lung tissue next to the tumor, sampled at surgery. The chain combines TRBV20-1 with TRBJ1-2; 7 bases align to TRBD1. This clonotype was obtained from a male donor with early-stage non-small cell lung cancer. DNA of the CDR3: TGCAGTGCTCTCGCTAGGACAGGAGAGAACTATGGCTACACCTTC. Amino acid sequence: CSALARTGENYGYTF.